This TCR beta chain was sequenced during a study of post-analysis software for immune sequencing data. Study-level background: Several disease courses (relapsing-remitting, secondary progressive and progressive-relapsing) of multiple sclerosis were included.

Overall study findings and caveats: Under F measure analysis, samples from one preparation batch co-clustered strongly. Multiple sclerosis patients showed significantly lower normalized Chao1 diversity than controls did. Five TRBV segments, including TRBV5-6, TRBV5-1 and TRBV20-1, were more frequent in patients than controls.

Trimming took 4 bases from V and 1 from J, leaving 13 bases between them. Germline values: CDR1 SGHDN, CDR2 FVKESK. This CDR3 has 15 residues. Prepared libraries of TCR beta cDNA carried unique molecular identifiers. There were roughly 0.9 to 10 million T cells, and roughly 0.5 million cDNA molecules came from them. A single record per CDR3 protein comes from TCRdb applying MiXCR to the PCR reads. The profile shows roughly 800,000 distinct CDR3 sequences, 30% of them singletons. This clonotype was seen a single time. No antigen is known for it. This TCR was recovered from a girl aged 10-17 years with multiple sclerosis. The specimen was blood. The chain couples TRBV14 to TRBJ1-1; weak D call: TRBD1 (5 bases). CDR3 sequence reads: CASSRGLPPNTEAFF. CDR3 DNA sequence: TGTGCCAGCAGCCGGGGGTTGCCCCCGAACACTGAAGCTTTCTTT. Full variable domain (outside the CDR3, taken from reference TRBV14 and TRBJ1-1): EAGVTQFPSHSVIEKGQTVTLRCDPISGHDNLYWYRRVMGKEIKFLLHFVKESKQDESGMPNNRFLAERTGGTYSTLKVQPAELEDSGVYFCASSRGLPPNTEAFFGQGTRLTVV.